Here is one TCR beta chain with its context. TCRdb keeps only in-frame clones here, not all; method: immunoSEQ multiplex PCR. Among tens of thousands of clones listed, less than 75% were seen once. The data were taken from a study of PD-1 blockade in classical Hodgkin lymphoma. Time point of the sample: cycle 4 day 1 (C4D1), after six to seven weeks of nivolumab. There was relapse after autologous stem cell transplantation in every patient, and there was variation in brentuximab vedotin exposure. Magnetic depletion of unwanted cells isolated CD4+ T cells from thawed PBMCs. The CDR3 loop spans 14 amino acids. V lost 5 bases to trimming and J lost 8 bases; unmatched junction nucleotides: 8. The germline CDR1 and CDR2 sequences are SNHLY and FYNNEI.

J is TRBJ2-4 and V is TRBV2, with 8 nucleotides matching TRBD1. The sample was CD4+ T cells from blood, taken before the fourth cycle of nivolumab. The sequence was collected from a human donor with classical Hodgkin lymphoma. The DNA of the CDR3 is TGTGCCAGCAGTTTCACAGGGGGTAAGGACATTCAGTACTTC. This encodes CASSFTGGKDIQYF.